This T cell receptor beta chain was sequenced for a study of technical replicates of blood from a few donors. V shed 0 bases, J shed 5 bases, and the junction held 10 bases outside the gene matches. The length of the CDR3 is 18 residues. Germline V gives CDR1 LGHNA, CDR2 YSLEER. The protocol was immunoSEQ multiplex PCR, while the TCRdb copy is restricted to in-frame clones and leaves out a portion. Here the sample spans over 50,000 clones, approximately 83% being singletons. The J gene is TRBJ1-1, the V gene TRBV4-3; 12 bases fit TRBD1. This TCR came from a human donor in good health. Some clones in this sample may be carry-over from other donors' samples. The sample consisted of PBMCs. The chain's CDR3 is CASSQDRGTGGSGTEAFF. Here the CDR3 DNA reads TGCGCCAGCAGCCAAGATCGGGGGACAGGGGGCTCAGGTACTGAAGCTTTCTTT.